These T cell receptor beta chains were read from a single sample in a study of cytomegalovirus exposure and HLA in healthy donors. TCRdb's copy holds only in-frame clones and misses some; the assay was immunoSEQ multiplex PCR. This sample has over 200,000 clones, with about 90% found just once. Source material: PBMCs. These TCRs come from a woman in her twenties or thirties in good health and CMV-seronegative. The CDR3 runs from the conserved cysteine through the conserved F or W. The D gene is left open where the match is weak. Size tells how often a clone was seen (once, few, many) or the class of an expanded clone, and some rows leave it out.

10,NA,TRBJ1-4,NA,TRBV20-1,TGCAGTGCTAGGAATGAAAAACTGTTTTTT,CSARNEKLFF
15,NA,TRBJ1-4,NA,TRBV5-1,TGCGCCAGCAGCTTGGAGGCAGGGCGGGGGGAAAAACTGTTTTTT,CASSLEAGRGEKLFF
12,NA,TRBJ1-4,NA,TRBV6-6,TGTGCCAGCAGTTACTCTTCGGGCCAACTGTTTTTT,CASSYSSGQLFF
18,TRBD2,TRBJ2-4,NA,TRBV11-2,TGTGCCAGCAGCTCGAATAGCGGGAGGGCGGGGGCCAAAAACATTCAGTACTTC,CASSSNSGRAGAKNIQYF
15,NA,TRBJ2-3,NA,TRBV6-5,TGTGCCAGCAGTTATGGGGTTACTAGCACAGATACGCAGTATTTT,CASSYGVTSTDTQYF
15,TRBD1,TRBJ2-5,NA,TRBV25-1,TGTGCCAGCAGCGCAGGGACAGCGTCCCAAGAGACCCAGTACTTC,CASSAGTASQETQYF
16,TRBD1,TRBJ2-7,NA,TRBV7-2,TGTGCCAGCAGCTCCCGGACAGGGGGAATAGTCTACGAGCAGTACTTC,CASSSRTGGIVYEQYF
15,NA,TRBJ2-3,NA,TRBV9,TGTGCCAGCAGCGTAGATCTGGGGCACACAGATACGCAGTATTTT,CASSVDLGHTDTQYF
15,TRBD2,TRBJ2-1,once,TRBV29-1,TGCAGCGTCCTCAGGACTAGCGGGAGGGATTTAGAACAGTTCTTC,CSVLRTSGRDLEQFF
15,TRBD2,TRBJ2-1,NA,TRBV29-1,TGCAGCGCACCCCTCCCAGCGGGAGGGGTCAATGAGCAGTTCTTC,CSAPLPAGGVNEQFF
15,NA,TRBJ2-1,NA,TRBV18,TGTGCCAGCTCATCTAAAGAGGGAGTATACAATGAGCAGTTCTTC,CASSSKEGVYNEQFF
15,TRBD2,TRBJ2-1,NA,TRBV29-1,TGCAGCGTCCGGGGAGGCGGGAGGGTTCCCAATGAGCAGTTCTTC,CSVRGGGRVPNEQFF
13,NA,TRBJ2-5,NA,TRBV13,TGTGCCAGCAGGAGCGGATACCAAGAGACCCAGTACTTC,CASRSGYQETQYF
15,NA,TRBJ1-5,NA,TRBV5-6,TGTGCCAGCAGCTTCAAGGGGTCCAGCAATCAGCCCCAGCATTTT,CASSFKGSSNQPQHF
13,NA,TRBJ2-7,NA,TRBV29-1,TGCAGCGTTGAAGGGGGTAATTTCTACGAGCAGTACTTC,CSVEGGNFYEQYF
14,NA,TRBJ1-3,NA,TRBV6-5,TGTGCCAGCAGTTACTCACTTACTGGAAACACCATATATTTT,CASSYSLTGNTIYF
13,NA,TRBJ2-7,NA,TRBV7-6,TGTGCCAGCAGCTTAGGGGGGTACCACGAGCAGTACTTC,CASSLGGYHEQYF
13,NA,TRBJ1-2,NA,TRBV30,TGTGCCTGGAGTGTACTTGGTGGCGGTGGCTACACCTTC,CAWSVLGGGGYTF
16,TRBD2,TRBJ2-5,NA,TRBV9,TGTGCCAGCAGCGTCGGACTAGCGGCGAACCAAGAGACCCAGTACTTC,CASSVGLAANQETQYF
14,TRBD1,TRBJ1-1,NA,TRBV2,TGTGCCAGCAGATGCCGTGGACAGGGCTGCTATGCTTTCTTT,CASRCRGQGCYAFF
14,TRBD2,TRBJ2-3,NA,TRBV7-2,TGTGCCAGCAGCTTTGGGACTAGTCTAGATACGCAGTATTTT,CASSFGTSLDTQYF
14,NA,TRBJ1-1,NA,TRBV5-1,TGCGCCAGCAGCTTGGAGGGGCCGAACACTGAAGCTTTCTTT,CASSLEGPNTEAFF
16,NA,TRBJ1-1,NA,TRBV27,TGTGCCAGCAGTTTAGAAAGGGGCAGGGGGAACACTGAAGCTTTCTTT,CASSLERGRGNTEAFF
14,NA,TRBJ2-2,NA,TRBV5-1,TGCGCCAGCAGTTCGAGTGCCGGGACCGGGGAGCTGTTTTTT,CASSSSAGTGELFF
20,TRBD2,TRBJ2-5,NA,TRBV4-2,TGTGCCAGCAGCCAAACTGGCGACCCCCGGGGCGGGAGTATATTGAAGACCCAGTACTTC,CASSQTGDPRGGSILKTQYF
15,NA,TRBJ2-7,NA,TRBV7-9,TGTGCCAGCAGATCGAATACCGGGGCACTTAACGAGCAGTACTTC,CASRSNTGALNEQYF
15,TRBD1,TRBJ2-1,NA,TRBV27,TGTGCCAGCAGGACAGGGTTGAGCTCCTACAATGAGCAGTTCTTC,CASRTGLSSYNEQFF
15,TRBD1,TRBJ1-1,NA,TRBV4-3,TGCGCCAGCAGCCGCAGTACAGGGGCGAACACTGAAGCTTTCTTT,CASSRSTGANTEAFF
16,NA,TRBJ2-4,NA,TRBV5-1,TGCGCCAGCAGCTCTCTTGGCGGGCTAGCCAAAAACATTCAGTACTTC,CASSSLGGLAKNIQYF
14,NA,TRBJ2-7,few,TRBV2,TGTGCCAGCAGTCCCCCGGGACGGCTATACGAGCAGTACTTC,CASSPPGRLYEQYF
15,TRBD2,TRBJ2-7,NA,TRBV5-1,TGCGCCAGCAGCTTGGGCAGCGGGAGGTTCTACGAGCAGTACTTC,CASSLGSGRFYEQYF
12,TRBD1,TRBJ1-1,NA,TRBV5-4,TGTGCCAGCAGCAAGACAGGGATTGAAGCTTTCTTT,CASSKTGIEAFF
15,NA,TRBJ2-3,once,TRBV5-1,TGCGCCAGCCAAGAGGGGATTATTGGCACAGATACGCAGTATTTT,CASQEGIIGTDTQYF
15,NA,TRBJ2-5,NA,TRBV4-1,TGCGCCAGCAGCCAAGAAGGGCGGGCCCAAGAGACCCAGTACTTC,CASSQEGRAQETQYF
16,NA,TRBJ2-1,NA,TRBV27,TGTGCCAGCAGTCCAAAGGGGGGGCTACGGGTAAATGAGCAGTTCTTC,CASSPKGGLRVNEQFF
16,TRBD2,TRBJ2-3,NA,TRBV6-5,TGTGCCAGCAGTTATTCATTCGGACTAGCGGTCGATACGCAGTATTTT,CASSYSFGLAVDTQYF